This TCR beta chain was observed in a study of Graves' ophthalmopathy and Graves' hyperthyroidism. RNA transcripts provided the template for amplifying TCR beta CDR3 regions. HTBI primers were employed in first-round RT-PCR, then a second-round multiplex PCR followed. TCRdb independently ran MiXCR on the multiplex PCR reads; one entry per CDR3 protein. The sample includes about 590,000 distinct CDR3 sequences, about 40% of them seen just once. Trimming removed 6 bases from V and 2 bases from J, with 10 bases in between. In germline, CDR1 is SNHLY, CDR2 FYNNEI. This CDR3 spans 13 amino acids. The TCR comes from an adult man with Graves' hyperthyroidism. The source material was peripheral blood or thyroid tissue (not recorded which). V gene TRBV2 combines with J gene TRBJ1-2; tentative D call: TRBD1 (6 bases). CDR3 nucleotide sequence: TGTGCCAGCAGATCCACAGGGAACTATGGCTACACCTTC. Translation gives CASRSTGNYGYTF.